Listed below are T cell receptor beta chains from one sample, sequenced in a study of shared clonotypes between healthy human individuals. Clones were sequenced by immunoSEQ multiplex PCR, and TCRdb holds only the in-frame ones, with some missing. The repertoire holds about 1.9 million clones, with 90% to 95% as singletons. The specimen was naive CD8+ T cells from PBMCs. Every receptor here comes from a man aged 18 to 29 in good health. Some clones in this sample may be carry-over from other donors' samples. Both conserved end residues are part of each CDR3. Each record gives: D gene, clone size, J gene, V gene, CDR3 protein, CDR3 DNA. A D gene is named only where the DNA matches it firmly. Expanded clones get a size class; other rows say once, few or many, or leave the size out.

d_gene: TRBD1
abundance: -
j_gene: TRBJ2-7
v_gene: TRBV28
CDR3aa: CASSQPRDRNYEQYF
CDR3nt: TGTGCCAGCAGTCAACCCCGGGACAGAAACTACGAGCAGTACTTC

d_gene: TRBD1
abundance: -
j_gene: TRBJ1-2
v_gene: TRBV9
CDR3aa: CASSEDRQGRVDGYTF
CDR3nt: TGTGCCAGCAGCGAGGACCGACAGGGCCGAGTGGACGGCTACACCTTC

d_gene: TRBD1
abundance: -
j_gene: TRBJ1-1
v_gene: TRBV19
CDR3aa: CASTGQGVVAFF
CDR3nt: TGTGCCAGTACTGGACAGGGGGTCGTAGCTTTCTTT

d_gene: TRBD2
abundance: -
j_gene: TRBJ2-7
v_gene: TRBV19
CDR3aa: CASSAGTSGSYEQYF
CDR3nt: TGTGCCAGTAGTGCCGGGACTAGCGGGAGCTACGAGCAGTACTTC

d_gene: TRBD2
abundance: -
j_gene: TRBJ2-1
v_gene: TRBV28
CDR3aa: CASSLLAGESYNEQFF
CDR3nt: TGTGCCAGCAGTTTACTAGCGGGAGAGTCCTACAATGAGCAGTTCTTC

d_gene: -
abundance: -
j_gene: TRBJ2-1
v_gene: TRBV5-8
CDR3aa: CASSLGQDGYNEQFF
CDR3nt: TGTGCCAGCAGCTTGGGGCAGGACGGATACAATGAGCAGTTCTTC

d_gene: -
abundance: once
j_gene: TRBJ1-4
v_gene: TRBV25-1
CDR3aa: CASSDGDLRTNEKLFF
CDR3nt: TGTGCCAGCAGTGATGGCGACCTCAGGACTAATGAAAAACTGTTTTTT

d_gene: TRBD2
abundance: -
j_gene: TRBJ2-1
v_gene: TRBV28
CDR3aa: CASSLLAGSSYNEQFF
CDR3nt: TGTGCCAGCAGCCTACTAGCGGGGAGCTCCTACAATGAGCAGTTCTTC

d_gene: TRBD1
abundance: -
j_gene: TRBJ2-2
v_gene: TRBV5-1
CDR3aa: CASSPGDSSIWELFF
CDR3nt: TGCGCCAGCAGCCCCGGGGACAGTTCGATATGGGAGCTGTTTTTT

d_gene: TRBD1
abundance: -
j_gene: TRBJ2-7
v_gene: TRBV15
CDR3aa: CATSRGGTGGDEQYF
CDR3nt: TGTGCCACCAGCAGAGGGGGGACAGGGGGCGACGAGCAGTACTTC

d_gene: TRBD2
abundance: once
j_gene: TRBJ2-3
v_gene: TRBV7-2
CDR3aa: CASSLAREGVTDTQYF
CDR3nt: TGTGCCAGCAGCTTAGCGCGGGAGGGGGTAACAGATACGCAGTATTTT

d_gene: -
abundance: -
j_gene: TRBJ2-7
v_gene: TRBV6-1
CDR3aa: CASSEYLDSSYEQYF
CDR3nt: TGTGCCAGCAGTGAATATCTGGACAGCTCCTACGAGCAGTACTTC

d_gene: -
abundance: -
j_gene: TRBJ2-7
v_gene: TRBV28
CDR3aa: CASSQQGSSYEQYF
CDR3nt: TGTGCCAGCAGCCAGCAGGGAAGCTCCTACGAGCAGTACTTC

d_gene: -
abundance: -
j_gene: TRBJ2-3
v_gene: TRBV7-9
CDR3aa: CASSLGPPLGSGVTDTQYF
CDR3nt: TGTGCCAGCAGCTTAGGGCCCCCCTTAGGGAGCGGTGTGACAGATACGCAGTATTTT

d_gene: -
abundance: -
j_gene: TRBJ2-5
v_gene: TRBV5-6
CDR3aa: CASSPEVTETQYF
CDR3nt: TGTGCCAGCAGTCCCGAGGTTACGGAGACCCAGTACTTC

d_gene: -
abundance: -
j_gene: TRBJ2-3
v_gene: TRBV7-2
CDR3aa: CASSPRADTQYF
CDR3nt: TGTGCCAGCAGCCCGCGAGCAGATACGCAGTATTTT

d_gene: TRBD2
abundance: -
j_gene: TRBJ2-7
v_gene: TRBV29-1
CDR3aa: CSVGGLAGGYEQYF
CDR3nt: TGCAGCGTGGGGGGACTAGCGGGAGGGTACGAGCAGTACTTC

d_gene: TRBD2
abundance: -
j_gene: TRBJ2-7
v_gene: TRBV5-4
CDR3aa: CASSLSPSGSYEQYF
CDR3nt: TGTGCCAGCAGCTTGTCCCCTAGCGGTAGCTACGAGCAGTACTTC

d_gene: -
abundance: few
j_gene: TRBJ1-4
v_gene: TRBV4-1
CDR3aa: CASSQVDGSEKLFF
CDR3nt: TGCGCCAGCAGCCAAGTAGATGGCAGTGAAAAACTGTTTTTT

d_gene: TRBD1
abundance: once
j_gene: TRBJ1-2
v_gene: TRBV5-6
CDR3aa: CASSLYPGGGSGYTF
CDR3nt: TGTGCCAGCAGCTTGTACCCAGGGGGCGGTTCTGGCTACACCTTC

d_gene: -
abundance: -
j_gene: TRBJ1-5
v_gene: TRBV6-5
CDR3aa: CASSYGTPASNQPQHF
CDR3nt: TGTGCCAGCAGTTACGGGACCCCAGCCAGCAATCAGCCCCAGCATTTT

d_gene: -
abundance: once
j_gene: TRBJ2-7
v_gene: TRBV9
CDR3aa: CASSGGQGNEQYF
CDR3nt: TGTGCCAGCAGCGGGGGGCAGGGAAACGAGCAGTACTTC

d_gene: TRBD2
abundance: -
j_gene: TRBJ2-7
v_gene: TRBV27
CDR3aa: CASSFGPGGEQYF
CDR3nt: TGTGCCAGCAGTTTCGGGCCGGGGGGGGAGCAGTACTTC

d_gene: TRBD2
abundance: -
j_gene: TRBJ2-3
v_gene: TRBV10-2
CDR3aa: CASRNSGRYPDTQYF
CDR3nt: TGCGCCAGCAGGAATAGCGGGAGGTACCCAGATACGCAGTATTTT

d_gene: -
abundance: -
j_gene: TRBJ1-5
v_gene: TRBV15
CDR3aa: CATSGRYLPSGANSNQPQHF
CDR3nt: TGTGCCACCAGCGGACGCTACTTACCAAGTGGGGCGAATAGCAATCAGCCCCAGCATTTT

d_gene: -
abundance: once
j_gene: TRBJ2-1
v_gene: TRBV11-1
CDR3aa: CASSLEGHEQFF
CDR3nt: TGTGCCAGCAGCTTAGAGGGACATGAGCAGTTCTTC

d_gene: -
abundance: -
j_gene: TRBJ1-1
v_gene: TRBV11-1
CDR3aa: CASSLIQMNTEAFF
CDR3nt: TGTGCCAGCAGCTTAATCCAAATGAACACTGAAGCTTTCTTT

d_gene: -
abundance: -
j_gene: TRBJ1-1
v_gene: TRBV19
CDR3aa: CASSIGGNTEAFF
CDR3nt: TGTGCCAGTAGTATTGGCGGGAACACTGAAGCTTTCTTT

d_gene: -
abundance: -
j_gene: TRBJ2-7
v_gene: TRBV7-9
CDR3aa: CASSPERHPYEQYF
CDR3nt: TGTGCCAGCAGCCCCGAGAGGCATCCCTACGAGCAGTACTTC

d_gene: -
abundance: once
j_gene: TRBJ2-1
v_gene: TRBV4-1
CDR3aa: CASSQDGGSYNEQFF
CDR3nt: TGCGCCAGCAGCCAAGACGGCGGCTCCTACAATGAGCAGTTCTTC

d_gene: -
abundance: once
j_gene: TRBJ2-7
v_gene: TRBV19
CDR3aa: CASSPDSDYEQYF
CDR3nt: TGTGCCAGTAGCCCCGACTCCGACTACGAGCAGTACTTC

d_gene: -
abundance: -
j_gene: TRBJ2-1
v_gene: TRBV28
CDR3aa: CASSFNWENEQFF
CDR3nt: TGTGCCAGCAGTTTTAATTGGGAGAATGAGCAGTTCTTC

d_gene: -
abundance: once
j_gene: TRBJ2-1
v_gene: TRBV2
CDR3aa: CASSEVRDEQFF
CDR3nt: TGTGCCAGCAGTGAAGTTCGTGACGAGCAGTTCTTC

d_gene: -
abundance: -
j_gene: TRBJ2-7
v_gene: TRBV7-9
CDR3aa: CASSLSGKVYEQYF
CDR3nt: TGTGCCAGCAGCTTATCCGGGAAGGTCTACGAGCAGTACTTC

d_gene: -
abundance: -
j_gene: TRBJ2-7
v_gene: TRBV28
CDR3aa: CASRWSYEQYF
CDR3nt: TGTGCCAGCAGGTGGTCCTACGAGCAGTACTTC

d_gene: -
abundance: once
j_gene: TRBJ2-4
v_gene: TRBV13
CDR3aa: CASSLQGAKNIQYF
CDR3nt: TGTGCCAGCAGCCTCCAGGGAGCCAAAAACATTCAGTACTTC

d_gene: -
abundance: -
j_gene: TRBJ2-5
v_gene: TRBV4-1
CDR3aa: CASSQDNNRVVEETQYF
CDR3nt: TGCGCCAGCAGCCAAGATAATAACAGGGTCGTCGAGGAGACCCAGTACTTC

d_gene: -
abundance: -
j_gene: TRBJ1-1
v_gene: TRBV19
CDR3aa: CASSIRDFLNTEAFF
CDR3nt: TGTGCCAGTAGTATCCGGGACTTTTTGAACACTGAAGCTTTCTTT

d_gene: -
abundance: -
j_gene: TRBJ2-3
v_gene: TRBV27
CDR3aa: CASSPDNTDTQYF
CDR3nt: TGTGCCAGCAGCCCAGACAACACAGATACGCAGTATTTT

d_gene: -
abundance: -
j_gene: TRBJ2-7
v_gene: TRBV2
CDR3aa: CAQSPLSSSYEQYF
CDR3nt: TGTGCCCAAAGTCCCCTCTCTAGCTCCTACGAGCAGTACTTC

d_gene: -
abundance: -
j_gene: TRBJ2-5
v_gene: TRBV14
CDR3aa: CASSQELGGETQYF
CDR3nt: TGTGCCAGCAGCCAAGAACTAGGCGGAGAGACCCAGTACTTC